Shown below are 19 T cell receptor beta chains from a single sample sequenced in a study of blood T cell repertoires in COVID-19. Measured with immunoSEQ multiplex PCR; TCRdb has only the in-frame clones, and not every one. Here the sample spans about 410,000 clones, approximately 89% being singletons. The source material was peripheral blood. These receptors were obtained from a woman between 35 and 50 years old with COVID-19, enrolled during active disease.

There are a few counts of this clone. This chain joins TRBV11-3 and TRBJ2-1; D is perhaps TRBD2 (5 bases). The V gene's germline CDR1 is SGHNT and CDR2 YENEEA. Trimming removed 3 bases at V and 6 bases at J, with 21 bases between. The CDR3 sequence is 17 residues long. The CDR3 spells CASSLDLGGIRLNEQFF. The CDR3 DNA reads as TGTGCCAGCAGCTTGGACTTGGGTGGAATACGGCTCAATGAGCAGTTCTTC.

This rearrangement joins TRBV28 to TRBJ2-4; 11 positions match TRBD2. This CDR3 has 15 amino acids. Germline CDR1 MDHEN, CDR2 SYDVKM. The J segment lost 2 bases and the V segment lost 5 bases, leaving 2 bases of the junction unmatched. Here the CDR3 DNA reads TGTGCCAGCAGTCGACTAGCGGGGACCAAAAACATTCAGTACTTC. Amino acid sequence: CASSRLAGTKNIQYF.

The J gene is TRBJ1-4, the V gene TRBV5-1; 7 bases map to TRBD1. The V segment lost 2 bases and the J segment 8 bases; nucleotides outside the gene matches: 9. The CDR3 totals 15 residues. Germline V gene lookup returns CDR1 SGHRS and CDR2 YFSETQ. CDR3 nucleotides: TGCGCCAGCAGCTTACAGGGGAATTTTGGGGAAAAACTGTTTTTT. Translating it yields CASSLQGNFGEKLFF.

The rearrangement joins TRBV30 to TRBJ1-1; 9 bases are shared with TRBD1. Germline V gene data show CDR1 as GTSNPN and CDR2 as SVGIG (reference sequence). With 0 bases clipped from V and 0 bases from J, the junction kept 2 bases outside the gene matches. CDR3 length: 15 amino acids. For the CDR3, the DNA is TGTGCCTGGAGTGTAGGACAGGGGCTGAACACTGAAGCTTTCTTT. Translating it yields CAWSVGQGLNTEAFF.

The V and J genes are TRBV24-1 and TRBJ1-5, with D possibly being TRBD1 (5 bases). Germline V gene sequence: CDR1 KGHDR, CDR2 SFDVKD. The V and J ends lost 3 bases and 4 bases respectively, with 12 bases between them. The CDR3 length is 15 residues. CDR3 in amino acids: CATSDAGLGNQPQHF. Written as DNA, the CDR3 is TGTGCCACCAGTGATGCGGGACTCGGAAATCAGCCCCAGCATTTT.

A few counts support this clone. The chain has TRBV4-2 and TRBJ1-5; D is ambiguous. V lost 1 base and J lost 1, with 14 bases in between. Germline assignment: CDR1 LGHNA and CDR2 YNFKEQ. The CDR3 loop spans 17 amino acids. The CDR3 DNA is TGTGCCAGCAGCCAAGTAGTGGCAGCGATCAGCAATCAGCCCCAGCATTTT. Protein sequence: CASSQVVAAISNQPQHF.

The chain employs TRBV15 and TRBJ1-2; no clear D. Germline assignment: CDR1 LNHNV and CDR2 YYDKDF (reference sequence). The CDR3 spans 14 residues. V was pared by 0 bases and J by 6 bases, with 11 bases between. The chain's CDR3 is CATSRDPGSHGYTF. The CDR3 DNA reads as TGTGCCACCAGCAGAGATCCAGGTTCACATGGCTACACCTTC.

This clone was seen once. The chain employs TRBV6-4 and TRBJ2-7, with D possibly TRBD2 on 5 matching bases. This CDR3 contains 13 residues. The germline V and J ends were trimmed by 8 bases and 5 bases, with 16 bases remaining between them. In germline, CDR1 is MRHNA, CDR2 SNTAGT. The CDR3: CASGLLDWNEQYF. Here the CDR3 DNA reads TGTGCCAGCGGGCTCCTGGACTGGAACGAGCAGTACTTC.

The V gene is TRBV7-9, the J gene TRBJ2-1; TRBD1 matches 8 bases. The V segment lost 1 base and the J segment 9 bases; nucleotides outside the gene matches: 5. This CDR3 has 14 residues. Germline lookup yields CDR1 SEHNR and CDR2 FQNEAQ (reference sequence). Here the CDR3 DNA reads TGTGCCAGCAGCTTAGTGGCAGGGGGCAGTGAGCAGTTCTTC. It encodes CASSLVAGGSEQFF.

The V gene is TRBV19, the J gene TRBJ2-7; no reliable D call. Germline V gene lookup returns CDR1 LNHDA and CDR2 SQIVND (reference sequence). This CDR3 spans 14 amino acids. Trimming removed 3 bases at V and 3 bases at J, with 12 bases between. The CDR3 reads CASSIPPNHYEQYF. In nucleotides, the CDR3 is TGTGCCAGTAGTATTCCCCCTAACCACTACGAGCAGTACTTC.

This chain joins TRBV20-1 and TRBJ1-2; D is uncertain. The ends were cut back, 5 bases at V and 10 bases at J, with 8 bases in the middle. This CDR3 region has 9 residues. Per germline, CDR1 DFQATT and CDR2 SNEGSKA (reference sequence). DNA of the CDR3: TGCAGTGCTCTTCCTTACTACACCTTC. Amino acids: CSALPYYTF.

The V call is TRBV12-3 or TRBV12-4, the J call TRBJ2-1; D perhaps matches TRBD2 (5 bases). V shed 7 bases and J shed 9 bases, with 13 bases lying between them. The CDR3 has 12 residues. In DNA form, the CDR3 reads TGTGCCAGCAAGGCGGGCTGGGGTGAGCAGTTCTTC. This encodes CASKAGWGEQFF.

This sequence joins TRBV5-6 and TRBJ1-6; no clear D gene. Trimming left V 3 bases short and J 9 bases short, with 16 bases between. This CDR3 is 15 amino acids long. CDR1 and CDR2 (germline): SGHDT, YYEEEE. CDR3 nucleotides: TGTGCCAGCAGCTGGGGAGGCCCTTCGGGTTCACCCCTCCACTTT. Its protein product is CASSWGGPSGSPLHF.

This clone has a single count. This chain uses TRBV5-1 with TRBJ1-2; perhaps TRBD1 as D (5 bases). Trimming pared 0 bases from V and 2 bases from J, leaving 17 bases between. The CDR3 covers 17 residues. Germline loops: CDR1 SGHRS, CDR2 YFSETQ. The CDR3 DNA reads as TGCGCCAGCAGCTTGGGGACACTCCCAGGATCCAACTATGGCTACACCTTC. Translation: CASSLGTLPGSNYGYTF. The complete variable domain, with remaining parts taken from reference TRBV5-1 and TRBJ1-2, reads KAGVTQTPRYLIKTRGQQVTLSCSPISGHRSVSWYQQTPGQGLQFLFEYFSETQRNKGNFPGRFSGRQFSNSRSEMNVSTLELGDSALYLCASSLGTLPGSNYGYTFGSGTRLTVV.

The chain links TRBV3-1 (or the pseudogene TRBV3-2) to TRBJ2-5; 10 bases agree with TRBD2. Per the germline V gene, CDR1 is LGHDT and CDR2 is YNNKEL (reference sequence). This CDR3 contains 19 residues. After removal of 4 bases from V and 2 bases from J, the junction contained 16 bases not matched to a gene. The CDR3 loop is CASSPPVSGGSLVQETQYF. In DNA form, the CDR3 reads TGTGCCAGCAGCCCACCGGTTAGCGGGGGGTCCCTCGTACAAGAGACCCAGTACTTC.

This chain joins TRBV6-4 and TRBJ1-1; tentatively, D is TRBD1 (6 bases). This CDR3 has 14 residues. V was cut by 6 bases and J by 3 bases, with 14 bases left in between. Per germline, CDR1 MRHNA and CDR2 SNTAGT. CDR3 nucleotide sequence: TGTGCCAGCAGCTCAACCTCAGGGGACACTGAAGCTTTCTTT. Its translation is CASSSTSGDTEAFF.

The genes are TRBV2 and TRBJ2-3; 10 bases agree with TRBD1. There are 15 residues in the CDR3. The germline V gene encodes CDR1 SNHLY and CDR2 FYNNEI. With 6 bases clipped from V and 3 bases from J, the junction kept 6 bases outside the gene matches. CDR3 coding DNA: TGTGCCAGCAGGGGGACAGGGGTGTGGACAGATACGCAGTATTTT. It is translated as CASRGTGVWTDTQYF.

This clone was detected only once. The rearrangement joins TRBV19 to TRBJ2-6, with 7 bases that match TRBD1. The J segment lost 1 base and the V segment lost 3 bases, leaving 3 bases of the junction unmatched. CDR3 size: 16 residues. Looked up from germline, CDR1 is LNHDA and CDR2 is SQIVND (reference sequence). The CDR3, as DNA: TGTGCCAGTAGTATCAGACAGGGATCTGGGGCCAACGTCCTGACTTTC. Amino acids: CASSIRQGSGANVLTF.

CDR3 bases: TGCGCCAGCAGCCAAGCGCTGGGGAGGGACACTGAAGCTTTCTTT. The encoded protein is CASSQALGRDTEAFF. The V and J genes are TRBV4-1 and TRBJ1-1; D remains ambiguous. V lost 1 base and J lost 3, with 12 bases in between. Germline V CDR1 and CDR2: MGHRA, YSYEKL. The CDR3 is made up of 15 amino acids.